There are a few counts of the clone carrying this TCR beta chain. Its antigen remains unknown. This sample is part of a study of T cells in localized non-small cell lung cancer. Points from the study as a whole: Heterogeneity cannot be ruled out, as sequencing used one tumor region only.

The V end was cut by 5 bases, the J end by 5 bases, with 10 bases between. The CDR3 contains 13 residues. Germline assignment: CDR1 LNHDA and CDR2 SQIVND (reference sequence). The data were produced by immunoSEQ multiplex PCR, yet TCRdb's version contains in-frame clones alone and is incomplete. Of under 70,000 clones in the sample, roughly 85% are singletons; the top ten hold over 4%. The material sequenced was peripheral blood, taken before any cancer treatment. V and J are TRBV19 and TRBJ1-5; no clear D gene. This receptor was identified in a woman aged 40 to 75 with stage I lung adenocarcinoma. The CDR3 region has the DNA TGTGCCAGTAGTCGGGAAACCGATCAGCCCCAGCATTTT. Its protein product is CASSRETDQPQHF. Full variable domain (remainder filled in from reference TRBV19 and TRBJ1-5): DGGITQSPKYLFRKEGQNVTLSCEQNLNHDAMYWYRQDPGQGLRLIYYSQIVNDFQKGDIAEGYSVSREKKESFPLTVTSAQKNPTAFYLCASSRETDQPQHFGDGTRLSIL.